The 18 T cell receptor beta chains below come from one sample, sequenced in a study of blood T cell repertoires in COVID-19. Assay: immunoSEQ multiplex PCR; the TCRdb copy retains only in-frame clones and omits some. Of around 210,000 clones in the sample, nearly 90% were seen once. Specimen: peripheral blood. These receptors came from a man aged 50 to 59 with COVID-19, enrolled during active disease.

The CDR3 here is CATSRNRGTGKSYEQYF. CDR3 in DNA: TGTGCCACCAGCAGAAACAGGGGGACAGGGAAATCCTACGAGCAGTACTTC. This chain connects TRBV15 to TRBJ2-7; TRBD1 aligns across 9 bases. The V segment lost 2 bases and the J segment 1 base; nucleotides outside the gene matches: 9. Germline CDR1 and CDR2: LNHNV and YYDKDF (reference sequence). CDR3 length equals 17 residues.

The chain recombines TRBV9 with TRBJ2-1; D perhaps matches TRBD2 (6 bases). CDR1 is SGDLS, CDR2 YYNGEE, per germline. The CDR3 runs to 15 residues. Trimming removed 4 bases from V and 10 bases from J, with 21 bases in between. The DNA of the CDR3 is TGTGCCAGCAGCCCAAGACTAGACCTCAATGTGGAGCAGTTCTTC. Amino acids: CASSPRLDLNVEQFF. The full variable domain, rest sourced from reference TRBV9 and TRBJ2-1, is DSGVTQTPKHLITATGQRVTLRCSPRSGDLSVYWYQQSLDQGLQFLIQYYNGEERAKGNILERFSAQQFPDLHSELNLSSLELGDSALYFCASSPRLDLNVEQFFGPGTRLTVL.

The J gene is TRBJ2-1, the V gene TRBV7-9; 9 bases are a match to TRBD2. The V and J ends lost 5 bases and 0 bases, in that order; junction bases with no gene match: 8. This CDR3 is built from 17 residues. Germline V gene sequence: CDR1 SEHNR, CDR2 FQNEAQ (reference sequence). The CDR3 DNA is TGTGCCAGCAGCCAGACGGTGACTAGCGGCTCCTACAATGAGCAGTTCTTC. It codes for CASSQTVTSGSYNEQFF.

The V call is TRBV6-5, the J call TRBJ1-1; 7 bases are a match to TRBD1. CDR1 MNHEY and CDR2 SVGAGI come from the germline V gene. The CDR3 has 15 amino acids. Trimming took 5 bases from V and 6 from J; bases not matched to a gene: 12. CDR3 loop: CASSQRTGGVPEAFF. The CDR3, as DNA: TGTGCCAGCAGTCAGCGGACAGGAGGGGTCCCTGAAGCTTTCTTT.

This clone was picked up one time. This chain links TRBV7-9 with TRBJ2-1, with unresolved D. V was clipped by 1 base and J by 0 bases, with 7 bases between them. There are 15 residues in the CDR3. CDR1 and CDR2 (germline): SEHNR, FQNEAQ (reference sequence). Here the CDR3 DNA reads TGTGCCAGCAGCTTAGACTCGAGCTCCTACAATGAGCAGTTCTTC. Amino acids: CASSLDSSSYNEQFF.

The CDR3 protein is CASSHLSGTSGRRDTQYF. The DNA of the CDR3 is TGTGCCAGCAGCCATCTCTCCGGGACTAGCGGGAGGAGGGATACGCAGTATTTT. This chain links TRBV14 with TRBJ2-3; 15 bases are a match to TRBD2. This CDR3 region has 18 residues. Germline V lookup: CDR1 SGHDN, CDR2 FVKESK. Trimming removed 3 bases from V and 6 bases from J; junction bases left unmatched: 10.

The rearrangement links TRBV24-1 to TRBJ2-1; TRBD2 matches 9 bases. The V gene end was trimmed by 2 bases and the J gene end by 7 bases; junction bases not matched to a gene: 11. Germline V gives CDR1 KGHDR, CDR2 SFDVKD. The CDR3 has 17 residues. The CDR3 DNA reads as TGTGCCACCAGTGATTCCCGCGGGAGGGCCGATCGGAATGAGCAGTTCTTC. Its translation: CATSDSRGRADRNEQFF.

This CDR3 reads CASSETQAYGYTF. The CDR3 bases are TGTGCCAGCAGTGAAACACAGGCCTATGGCTACACCTTC. The chain employs TRBV6-1 and TRBJ1-2; weak D call: TRBD1 (5 bases). The V gene's germline CDR1 is MNHNS and CDR2 SASEGT. The length of the CDR3 is 13 residues. The V gene lost 2 bases and the J gene lost 4 bases, with 8 bases spanning the gap.

The chain joins TRBV6-2 or TRBV6-3 to TRBJ1-1; perhaps TRBD1 as D (5 bases). V lost 4 bases and J lost 7, with 19 bases in between. This CDR3 is 15 amino acids long. Germline V CDR1 and CDR2: MNHEY, SVGEGT. For the CDR3, the DNA is TGTGCCAGCAGTTTGGACACCCTAAAATGGGGTGAAGCTTTCTTT. This sequence encodes CASSLDTLKWGEAFF.

The chain is built from TRBV6-9 and TRBJ2-1; 7 positions agree with TRBD2. The ends lost 6 bases at V and 6 bases at J; junction bases unmatched: 17. CDR1 and CDR2 (germline): MNHGY, SVAAGI. The CDR3 is 17 residues long. The CDR3 DNA reads TGTGCCAGCAGCCGCGACGGGGGGAGAGGTAGCGGCAATGAGCAGTTCTTC. Encoded protein: CASSRDGGRGSGNEQFF.

In nucleotides, the CDR3 is TGCGCCAGCAGCCAAACGGGAGCCACAGATACGCAGTATTTT. As protein: CASSQTGATDTQYF. The chain employs TRBV4-1 and TRBJ2-3; possible D gene TRBD2, 6 bases. The CDR3 runs to 14 residues. From germline, CDR1 is MGHRA and CDR2 YSYEKL. The germline V and J ends were trimmed by 2 bases and 2 bases, with 8 bases remaining between them.

The chain uses TRBV18 and TRBJ2-3, with a tentative D call TRBD1 (6 bases). The germline gives CDR1 KGHSH, CDR2 LQKENI. V lost 0 bases to trimming and J lost 0 bases, with 7 bases between them. The CDR3 extends over 15 amino acids. The CDR3 DNA sequence: TGTGCCAGCTCACCACCCGGGACAAGCACAGATACGCAGTATTTT. This encodes CASSPPGTSTDTQYF.

The chain is built from TRBV3-1 (or the pseudogene TRBV3-2) and TRBJ1-1; 9 bases fit TRBD1. The CDR3 is 15 amino acids. Germline values: CDR1 LGHDT, CDR2 YNNKEL (reference sequence). The junction had 7 bases not matched to a gene; V was cut back by 4 bases and J by 4 bases. The CDR3 sequence: CASSRRGTGSTEAFF. The DNA of the CDR3 is TGTGCCAGCAGCCGACGTGGGACAGGGAGCACTGAAGCTTTCTTT.

The chain combines TRBV7-2 with TRBJ1-1; no clear D. The CDR3 is 13 amino acids. Germline V CDR1 and CDR2: SGHTA, FQGNSA. The V end was cut by 1 base, the J end by 5 bases, with 8 bases between. The DNA for the CDR3 is TGTGCCAGCAGCTTAGGGGCACGGACTGAAGCTTTCTTT. Its translation: CASSLGARTEAFF. Combining the CDR3 with reference TRBV7-2 and TRBJ1-1 gives the whole variable domain GAGVSQSPSNKVTEKGKDVELRCDPISGHTALYWYRQSLGQGLEFLIYFQGNSAPDKSGLPSDRFSAERTGGSVSTLTIQRTQQEDSAVYLCASSLGARTEAFFGQGTRLTVV.

The chain recombines TRBV25-1 with TRBJ2-1; D is undetermined. V was pared by 10 bases and J by 3 bases, with 7 bases between. The CDR3 has 11 residues. Germline V CDR1 and CDR2: MGHDK, SYGVNS. Written as DNA, the CDR3 is TGTGCCACGTCCAGCTACAATGAGCAGTTCTTC. Its protein product is CATSSYNEQFF. Full variable domain (remainder filled in from reference TRBV25-1 and TRBJ2-1): EADIYQTPRYLVIGTGKKITLECSQTMGHDKMYWYQQDPGMELHLIHYSYGVNSTEKGDLSSESTVSRIRTEHFPLTLESARPSHTSQYLCATSSYNEQFFGPGTRLTVL.

This clone was counted only a few times. The chain uses TRBV12-3 or TRBV12-4 and TRBJ2-1, with D perhaps TRBD1 (5 bases). V was clipped by 4 bases and J by 8 bases, with 12 bases between them. CDR3 length: 13 amino acids. CDR3 sequence: CASSWGQEYEQFF. CDR3 nucleotides: TGTGCCAGCAGTTGGGGCCAGGAGTATGAGCAGTTCTTC.

This clone was counted a few times. The chain is built from TRBV19 and TRBJ1-4; D gene unclear. This CDR3 has 13 amino acids. The germline V gene has CDR1 LNHDA and CDR2 SQIVND (reference sequence). Trimming left V 0 bases short and J 8 bases short, with 7 bases between. CDR3 DNA: TGTGCCAGTAGTATAGATTATCAGGAAAAACTGTTTTTT. This codes for CASSIDYQEKLFF.

The chain couples TRBV28 to TRBJ1-1; tentatively, D is TRBD1 (6 bases). Trimming pared 9 bases from V and 1 base from J, leaving 12 bases between. In germline, CDR1 is MDHEN, CDR2 SYDVKM. The CDR3 runs to 13 residues. Here the CDR3 DNA reads TGTGCCAGTATAAGGGGGGGGAACACTGAAGCTTTCTTT. Protein sequence: CASIRGGNTEAFF.